This TCR beta chain was recorded in a study of blood T cells in healthy people across ages. Study conclusions and caveats: Changes seen in expanded clonotypes were possibly confounded by donor CMV status left unknown.

Primers used in a second PCR of about 6 to 11 cycles were a sample-barcoded 5' primer and a J-beta primer mix. One entry per CDR3 protein results from TCRdb running MiXCR on the 5' RACE reads. Of 890,000 or so distinct CDR3 sequences in the sample, around two thirds are singletons; the top ten hold 28%. Each donor was a healthy Caucasian individual from Russia, aged roughly 6 to 90. Peripheral blood samples of roughly 9.8 milliliters were drawn from each donor. Isolation of PBMCs gave at least 6 million cells per sample. Per the germline V gene, CDR1 is SGHRS and CDR2 is YFSETQ. Trimming took 4 bases from V and 0 from J; bases not matched to a gene: 7. The length of the CDR3 is 16 residues. This clonotype was observed a handful of times. The antigen is undetermined.

The sequence came from a man aged 30-40 years in good health. Sequencing input: blood. The rearrangement links TRBV5-1 to TRBJ2-1, with 7 nucleotides matching TRBD1. In DNA form, the CDR3 reads TGCGCCAGCAGCCCCGGGGACAGAAGCTCCTACAATGAGCAGTTCTTC. Protein product: CASSPGDRSSYNEQFF.